Each of the 22 T cell receptor beta chains below was sequenced from the same sample in a study of blood T cell repertoires in COVID-19. The repertoire was sequenced with immunoSEQ multiplex PCR; TCRdb's copy has only in-frame clones and lacks some. The repertoire has approximately 210,000 clones, around 81% of them found once; the top ten carry 3.5% to 4.5%. Sequenced sample: PBMCs or T cells enriched from blood (not recorded which). These receptors came from a man younger than 45 with acute COVID-19.

The rearrangement uses TRBV7-3 and TRBJ2-5; 8 nucleotides line up with TRBD1. J gave up 5 bases and V 3 bases, and 5 bases lay outside the gene matches. In germline, CDR1 is SGHTA, CDR2 FQGTGA. The CDR3 extends over 14 amino acids. The CDR3 protein is CASSFQGAGETQYF. CDR3 nucleotide sequence: TGTGCCAGCAGCTTTCAGGGGGCTGGGGAGACCCAGTACTTC.

This chain connects TRBV15 to TRBJ1-1; no firm D call. The CDR3 has 16 residues. Trimming cost V 0 bases and J 3 bases, with 14 bases left between them. Germline lookup yields CDR1 LNHNV and CDR2 YYDKDF (reference sequence). The DNA of the CDR3 is TGTGCCACCAGCAGAGACAGATATCCATTGGACACTGAAGCTTTCTTT. Amino acid sequence: CATSRDRYPLDTEAFF.

The V and J genes are TRBV3-1 (or the pseudogene TRBV3-2) and TRBJ1-1; D is unresolved. The CDR3 loop spans 14 amino acids. CDR1 and CDR2 from the germline V gene are LGHDT and YNNKEL (reference sequence). V was clipped by 0 bases and J by 6 bases, with 11 bases between them. The CDR3 sequence is CASSQDSKRAEAFF. The CDR3 bases are TGTGCCAGCAGCCAAGACTCCAAGCGCGCTGAAGCTTTCTTT.

The genes are TRBV3-1 (or the pseudogene TRBV3-2) and TRBJ2-6; the D gene is possibly TRBD1 (5 bases). Germline-derived CDR1 and CDR2 are LGHDT and YNNKEL (reference sequence). The CDR3 has 16 amino acids. Trimming cost V 2 bases and J 2 bases, with 10 bases left between them. The CDR3 spells CASSQPRVTGANVLTF. For the CDR3, the DNA is TGTGCCAGCAGCCAACCCAGGGTAACTGGGGCCAACGTCCTGACTTTC.

This chain connects TRBV2 to TRBJ2-5; tentatively, D is TRBD2 (6 bases). The CDR3 has 14 residues. Trimming took off 9 bases at V and 0 bases at J, with 14 bases between the two ends. CDR1 is SNHLY and CDR2 is FYNNEI in the germline V gene. CDR3 sequence: CASWRVADQETQYF. In nucleotides, the CDR3 is TGTGCCAGTTGGAGGGTAGCGGACCAAGAGACCCAGTACTTC.

The V and J genes are TRBV6-5 and TRBJ1-6; perhaps TRBD1 as D (5 bases). This CDR3 spans 12 amino acids. V lost 9 bases and J lost 9, with 12 bases in between. Germline V gives CDR1 MNHEY, CDR2 SVGAGI. In DNA form, the CDR3 reads TGTGCCAGTGGAGACAGAGGTTCACCCCTCCACTTT. Residues: CASGDRGSPLHF.

The chain employs TRBV28 and TRBJ1-1; no reliable D call. V gave up 5 bases and J gave up 8 bases, with 9 bases separating them. This CDR3 region has 11 residues. Germline V lookup: CDR1 MDHEN, CDR2 SYDVKM. The CDR3 reads CASSQPGEAFF. The CDR3 coding sequence is TGTGCCAGCAGTCAACCGGGAGAAGCTTTCTTT.

The gene calls are TRBV29-1 and TRBJ1-2; D is perhaps TRBD1 (5 bases). Germline V lookup: CDR1 SQVTM, CDR2 ANQGSEA. This CDR3 region has 13 residues. Trimming pared 3 bases from V and 5 bases from J, leaving 13 bases between. This CDR3 reads CSVDIGGDYGYTF. The CDR3 nucleotides are TGCAGCGTTGACATCGGGGGTGATTATGGCTACACCTTC.

This chain joins TRBV11-2 and TRBJ1-1; TRBD1 is a possible D gene (5 bases). This CDR3 comprises 13 residues. V lost 8 bases and J 7 bases, leaving 17 bases between the germline ends. CDR1 SGHAT and CDR2 FQNNGV come from the germline V gene. The CDR3 here is CASGPQRGGEAFF. In nucleotides, the CDR3 is TGTGCCAGCGGACCTCAAAGGGGTGGTGAAGCTTTCTTT.

The gene calls are TRBV9 and TRBJ2-7; D not resolved. Germline V gene data show CDR1 as SGDLS and CDR2 as YYNGEE. This CDR3 contains 14 residues. The V end lost 3 bases, the J end lost 6 bases, and 16 bases lay between the germline ends. The CDR3 sequence is CASSADSSLSEQYF. CDR3 coding DNA: TGTGCCAGCAGCGCCGACTCCAGCCTCTCCGAGCAGTACTTC.

This clone was counted ten times or more. The V and J genes are TRBV29-1 and TRBJ1-5, with TRBD1 identical over 8 bases. The junction had 7 bases not matched to a gene; V was cut back by 4 bases and J by 2 bases. Per the germline V gene, CDR1 is SQVTM and CDR2 is ANQGSEA. This CDR3 has 15 residues. CDR3 DNA sequence: TGCAGCGTTGGGGCAGGGGGCCCAGGCAATCAGCCCCAGCATTTT. This codes for CSVGAGGPGNQPQHF.

The rearrangement links TRBV10-3 to TRBJ2-7; 8 positions match TRBD2. Looked up from germline, CDR1 is ENHRY and CDR2 is SYGVKD. The CDR3 is 14 amino acids. The trim removed 3 bases at V and 2 bases at J, leaving 3 bases unmatched. CDR3 residues: CAISDWTSPYEQYF. DNA of the CDR3: TGTGCCATCAGTGACTGGACTAGCCCCTACGAGCAGTACTTC.

The gene calls are TRBV7-9 and TRBJ1-6, with D maybe TRBD1 (6 bases). The germline V gene has CDR1 SEHNR and CDR2 FQNEAQ (reference sequence). The CDR3 extends over 13 amino acids. V was cut by 5 bases and J by 11 bases, with 13 bases left in between. CDR3 loop: CASSPEQGTPLHF. As DNA, the CDR3 is TGTGCCAGCAGCCCAGAACAGGGAACACCCCTCCACTTT.

This clone came up once. The CDR3 protein is CASSLSGRMDGYTF. CDR3 in DNA: TGTGCCAGCAGTCTCTCCGGCAGGATGGATGGCTACACCTTC. The chain links TRBV2 to TRBJ1-2; D unresolved. Germline V CDR1 and CDR2: SNHLY, FYNNEI. Trimming stripped 5 bases from V and 6 bases from J, with 16 bases between. The CDR3 is made up of 14 amino acids.

The sample holds a few counts of this clone. The chain has TRBV9 and TRBJ2-7; TRBD2 might be the D (5 bases). This CDR3 has 14 residues. V was cut by 3 bases and J by 0 bases, with 10 bases left in between. From germline, CDR1 is SGDLS and CDR2 YYNGEE. The CDR3 region is CASSGGPSSYEQYF. DNA of the CDR3: TGTGCCAGCAGCGGAGGGCCGAGCTCCTACGAGCAGTACTTC.

V usage is TRBV27 and J usage is TRBJ2-2; TRBD2 aligns across 7 bases. This CDR3 has 16 amino acids. The germline V gene encodes CDR1 MNHEY and CDR2 SMNVEV (reference sequence). Germline trimming cut 7 bases from V and 5 bases from J; bases unmatched to any gene: 13. CDR3 nucleotides: TGTGCCAGCACCTCAAAGCGGCGCGGGAGAACCGGGGAGCTGTTTTTT. As protein: CASTSKRRGRTGELFF.

The genes are TRBV10-3 and TRBJ2-1; perhaps TRBD1 as D (6 bases). The CDR3 has 14 amino acids. The V end lost 5 bases, the J end lost 0 bases, and 8 bases lay between the germline ends. Germline CDR1 ENHRY, CDR2 SYGVKD. The CDR3 reads CAISQGSSYNEQFF. The DNA of the CDR3 is TGTGCCATCAGTCAGGGGAGCTCCTACAATGAGCAGTTCTTC.

V gene TRBV24-1 combines with J gene TRBJ1-6; D gene unclear. The germline V gene has CDR1 KGHDR and CDR2 SFDVKD. Trimming cost V 7 bases and J 9 bases, with 12 bases left between them. The CDR3 contains 13 residues. This CDR3 reads CATREPVCSPLHF. In DNA form, the CDR3 reads TGTGCCACCAGGGAGCCCGTATGTTCACCCCTCCACTTT.

The CDR3 sequence is CARSLKSGRGRETQYF. CDR3 DNA: TGTGCCAGAAGCTTGAAGAGTGGGCGGGGGCGAGAGACCCAGTACTTC. The rearrangement uses TRBV5-3 and TRBJ2-5, with D possibly being TRBD2 (7 bases). TRBV5-3 is marked as an open reading frame, function uncertain. Between the trimmed V and J ends, which lost 1 base and 4 bases, there was a span of 17 bases. The CDR3 has 16 amino acids.

The genes are TRBV7-2 and TRBJ2-7, with a possible D match to TRBD1 (6 bases). The CDR3 is 14 amino acids. V dropped 1 base and J dropped 6 bases, with 13 bases sitting between them. In germline, CDR1 is SGHTA, CDR2 FQGNSA. The CDR3 DNA reads as TGTGCCAGCAGCTTAGGTCCAGGGGCAAGCGAGCAGTACTTC. Translated, it gives CASSLGPGASEQYF.

The gene calls are TRBV29-1 and TRBJ1-5, with TRBD1 matching 8 bases. CDR3 length: 14 amino acids. The V segment lost 4 bases and the J segment 7 bases; nucleotides outside the gene matches: 9. Germline values: CDR1 SQVTM, CDR2 ANQGSEA. CDR3 amino acids: CSVGSGGRRQPQHF. The DNA for the CDR3 is TGCAGCGTTGGATCAGGGGGCCGTAGGCAGCCCCAGCATTTT. Drawing the rest from reference TRBV29-1 and TRBJ1-5, the complete variable domain is SAVISQKPSRDICQRGTSLTIQCQVDSQVTMMFWYRQQPGQSLTLIATANQGSEATYESGFVIDKFPISRPNLTFSTLTVSNMSPEDSSIYLCSVGSGGRRQPQHFGDGTRLSIL.

The CDR3 region is CSVGQGAYEQYF. The CDR3 DNA is TGCAGCGTCGGACAGGGGGCCTACGAGCAGTACTTC. The chain couples TRBV29-1 to TRBJ2-7; 10 bases match TRBD1. The CDR3 has 12 amino acids. Trimming at V came to 6 bases and at J to 2 bases, leaving 1 base not matched to a gene. From germline, CDR1 is SQVTM and CDR2 ANQGSEA.